This T cell receptor beta chain was sequenced in a study of blood T cells in healthy people across ages. Study-level findings and limits: Long-lived donors carried more naive CD4+ cells and greater diversity than aged donors. Donor CMV status, an unknown factor, possibly confounded changes in expanded clonotypes.

The authors ran a second PCR of 7 to 11 cycles using a sample-barcoded 5' primer and a J-beta primer mix. No fewer than 3 million CDR3-containing paired-end reads came from each sample. TCRdb re-derived calls from the 5' RACE reads in MiXCR, one entry per CDR3 protein. The sample shows 1,300,000 or so distinct CDR3 sequences, around 55% of them seen only once. Donors each provided roughly 10 milliliters of peripheral blood. Details on this clonotype: The antigen remains unidentified.

The clonotype was recovered from a man aged 18 to 30 in good health. The sample taken for sequencing was blood.

CDR3 protein: CSARGSSGTYEQYF. In DNA, the CDR3 is TGCAGTGCTAGAGGGTCCTCTGGGACCTACGAGCAGTACTTC. The chain is built from TRBV20-1 and TRBJ2-7; D call uncertain. The germline CDR1 and CDR2 sequences are DFQATT and SNEGSKA (reference sequence). This CDR3 has 14 residues. V was trimmed by 1 base and J by 2 bases, leaving 12 bases between them.